This TCR beta chain was captured by sequencing in a study of T-cell memory formation after mild COVID-19. TCRdb passed the 5' RACE reads through MiXCR, listing each CDR3 protein once. The sample has 560,000 or so distinct CDR3 sequences, 15% to 20% seen once. CDR1 is SGHNT, CDR2 YYREEE, per germline (reference sequence). Trimming cost V 4 bases and J 3 bases; bases outside gene matches: 6. CDR3 length: 15 residues. This clonotype was seen only a few times. V and J are TRBV5-4 and TRBJ2-5; TRBD1 matches 10 bases. The material sequenced was PBMCs or a T cell subset sorted from them (not recorded which). This clonotype was obtained from an adult woman who had mild COVID-19 (a few samples of this study predate the infection). Cell type and time point are not known. The CDR3 DNA reads TGTGCCAGCAGCAACCCCGGGACAGGGGAAGAGACCCAGTACTTC. It encodes CASSNPGTGEETQYF.